One and the same sample provided the 30 T cell receptor beta chains below, sequenced in a study of identical twins. One entry per CDR3 protein, called by TCRdb with MiXCR from the 5' RACE reads. The sample yields 600,000 to 700,000 distinct CDR3 sequences, about 20% seen once. These same data were also listed under a study on T cells expressing NK-cell markers.

Sequencing was carried out using PBMCs. The receptors here all came from a woman younger than 35 in good health.

This sequence joins TRBV6-2 or TRBV6-3 and TRBJ2-3; the D call may be TRBD1 or TRBD2 (5 bases each). The CDR3 is made up of 15 amino acids. The V end was cut by 2 bases, the J end by 10 bases, with 19 bases between. Germline CDR1 is MNHEY and CDR2 is SVGEGT. The CDR3: CASSYSRRDLLPQYF. The DNA for the CDR3 is TGTGCCAGCAGTTACAGCAGAAGGGACCTTCTACCGCAGTATTTT.

This clonotype was found a few times. The junction differs from germline at one of its ends, possibly a read error. The chain combines TRBV3-1 with TRBJ2-7; 10 bases match TRBD2. There are 17 residues in the CDR3. Germline V gives CDR1 LGHDT, CDR2 YNNKEL (reference sequence). The CDR3 loop is CASCQWGGTSAHYEQYF. The CDR3 DNA reads as TGTGCCAGCTGCCAATGGGGAGGGACTAGCGCCCACTACGAGCAGTACTTC.

This clonotype has more than one count but fewer than ten. This chain joins TRBV5-1 and TRBJ2-1; 8 bases map to TRBD2. CDR3 length equals 15 residues. Germline V lookup: CDR1 SGHRS, CDR2 YFSETQ. Losses at the gene ends were 4 bases for V and 2 bases for J; bases not matched to a gene: 5. CDR3 in DNA: TGCGCCAGCAGCCTCATAGCGGGAACCTACAATGAGCAGTTCTTC. This codes for CASSLIAGTYNEQFF.

This clonotype turned up a few times. The chain links TRBV20-1 to TRBJ2-7, with D possibly matching TRBD1 (5 bases). The V and J ends lost 4 bases and 6 bases respectively, with 13 bases between them. This CDR3 is 12 amino acids long. Looked up from germline, CDR1 is DFQATT and CDR2 is SNEGSKA (reference sequence). This CDR3 reads CSAKQGTGEQYF. CDR3 in DNA: TGCAGTGCTAAGCAGGGCACAGGCGAGCAGTACTTC.

This clonotype turned up a few times. This chain uses TRBV6-6 with TRBJ2-7; D is ambiguous. V shed 11 bases and J shed 2 bases, with 10 bases lying between them. The CDR3 totals 11 residues. Per the germline V gene, CDR1 is MNHNY and CDR2 is SVGAGI (reference sequence). This chain's CDR3 is CAVRSTYEQYF. The CDR3 bases are TGTGCCGTTCGGAGTACCTACGAGCAGTACTTC.

On this clonotype itself: A much larger clonotype is one base distant, so this may be a read error. The chain links TRBV12-3 or TRBV12-4 to TRBJ2-1, with 9 bases fitting TRBD2. The CDR3 consists of 13 residues. DNA of the CDR3: TGTGTCAGCAGCCCATTAGCGGGGGCAGAGCAGTTCTTC. It yields the protein CVSSPLAGAEQFF.

V is TRBV29-1 and J is TRBJ1-2, with D uncertain. Germline CDR1 is SQVTM and CDR2 is ANQGSEA. The CDR3 is 13 amino acids. The ends were cut back, 1 base at V and 3 bases at J, with 9 bases in the middle. The CDR3 DNA reads TGCAGCGTTGAAGGGGCTGAGGACTATGGCTACACCTTC. Translating it yields CSVEGAEDYGYTF.

This chain links TRBV7-2 with TRBJ2-7; 10 bases line up with TRBD2. With 1 base clipped from V and 12 bases from J, the junction kept 12 bases outside the gene matches. The CDR3 is 15 amino acids. Germline-derived CDR1 and CDR2 are SGHTA and FQGNSA. In DNA form, the CDR3 reads TGTGCCAGCAGCTTAGAGCCGGCTAGCGGGAGTTCTAGGTACTTC. It is translated as CASSLEPASGSSRYF.

The chain carries TRBV29-1 and TRBJ2-5; the match to TRBD1 covers 8 bases. CDR1 is SQVTM and CDR2 is ANQGSEA in the germline V gene. V was pared by 7 bases and J by 5 bases, with 15 bases of the junction left unmatched. The CDR3 extends over 15 amino acids. The CDR3 protein is CSGILWTGSWETQYF. In DNA form, the CDR3 reads TGCAGCGGGATACTATGGACAGGGTCGTGGGAGACCCAGTACTTC.

This clonotype has a handful of counts. The genes are TRBV6-1 and TRBJ1-2; a weak D match, TRBD1 (6 bases). Trimming pared 6 bases from V and 2 bases from J, leaving 13 bases between. CDR1 and CDR2 (germline): MNHNS, SASEGT. This CDR3 is built from 14 residues. CDR3: CASREIDRNYGYTF. CDR3 nucleotides: TGTGCCAGCAGGGAGATTGACAGGAACTATGGCTACACCTTC.

In its sample, this clonotype was seen many times. The chain carries TRBV5-6 and TRBJ2-3; no firm D call. Trimming pared 6 bases from V and 5 bases from J, leaving 10 bases between. CDR3 size: 12 residues. CDR1 is SGHDT and CDR2 is YYEEEE in the germline V gene. The CDR3 loop reads CASKGIGDTQYF. Written as DNA, the CDR3 is TGTGCCAGCAAGGGTATCGGAGATACGCAGTATTTT.

The rearrangement links TRBV9 to TRBJ2-7; D is possibly TRBD1 (6 bases). The V gene's germline CDR1 is SGDLS and CDR2 YYNGEE. CDR3 length: 13 amino acids. Trimming took 5 bases from V and 4 from J, leaving 13 bases between them. The CDR3 DNA reads as TGTGCCAGCAGTCGGACAGTGAATTACGAGCAGTACTTC. It translates to CASSRTVNYEQYF.

This clonotype was found many times. The chain carries TRBV12-3 or TRBV12-4 and TRBJ2-1; no reliable D call. The length of the CDR3 is 12 residues. Trimming left V 6 bases short and J 10 bases short, with 13 bases between. The CDR3 reads CASSTGVREQFF. The CDR3, as DNA: TGTGCCAGCAGCACGGGTGTTAGGGAGCAGTTCTTC.

This clonotype was counted many times. The rearrangement uses TRBV12-3 or TRBV12-4 and TRBJ1-2, with D maybe TRBD1 (6 bases). Trimming cost V 6 bases and J 2 bases, with 13 bases left between them. This CDR3 has 14 residues. The chain's CDR3 is CASSFPRGNYGYTF. The CDR3 bases are TGTGCCAGCAGCTTCCCCAGGGGCAACTATGGCTACACCTTC.

This clonotype showed up many times. The rearrangement links TRBV5-1 to TRBJ2-1; 9 nucleotides align to TRBD2. V dropped 1 base and J dropped 8; count of bases not matched to a gene: 7. The CDR3 is made up of 15 amino acids. Germline lookup yields CDR1 SGHRS and CDR2 YFSETQ. CDR3 sequence reads: CASSLPLAGIHEQFF. CDR3 in DNA: TGCGCCAGCAGCTTGCCACTAGCGGGTATCCATGAGCAGTTCTTC.

The chain uses TRBV6-1 and TRBJ2-3, with D possibly TRBD2 on 7 matching bases. Germline assignment: CDR1 MNHNS and CDR2 SASEGT. The CDR3 consists of 16 residues. V lost 5 bases, J lost 3 bases, and 18 bases lay in between. Here the CDR3 DNA reads TGTGCCAGCAGTCCCGGGGGCGGGAGTGCGACAGATACGCAGTATTTT. This gives the protein CASSPGGGSATDTQYF.

This clonotype has ten or more counts. The chain recombines TRBV20-1 with TRBJ2-3; TRBD1 agrees at 9 bases. The CDR3 has 12 residues. Per germline, CDR1 DFQATT and CDR2 SNEGSKA (reference sequence). V shed 3 bases and J 7 bases; nucleotides not matched to a gene: 2. CDR3 amino acids: CSASDRGYTQYF. DNA for the CDR3: TGCAGTGCTAGTGACAGGGGGTATACGCAGTATTTT.

In its sample, this clonotype was seen a few times. V and J are TRBV7-6 and TRBJ2-1; D is unclear. V dropped 5 bases and J dropped 9 bases, with 14 bases sitting between them. Germline values: CDR1 SGHVS, CDR2 FNYEAQ. The CDR3 is made up of 13 amino acids. CDR3 DNA: TGTGCCAGCAGCCTTTACGTGAAGGGTGAGCAGTTCTTC. Translating gives CASSLYVKGEQFF.

The rearrangement joins TRBV12-3 or TRBV12-4 to TRBJ2-3; D possibly corresponds to TRBD1 (6 bases). V lost 8 bases to trimming and J lost 0 bases, with 12 bases between them. CDR3 length equals 14 residues. DNA for the CDR3: TGTGCCAGCTCTCAGGACAGTAGCACAGATACGCAGTATTTT. Translation gives CASSQDSSTDTQYF.

This clonotype has a count of ten or more. The chain carries TRBV12-3 or TRBV12-4 and TRBJ1-1; TRBD1 might be the D (5 bases). Trimming removed 5 bases from V and 3 bases from J, with 16 bases in between. The CDR3 is 15 amino acids. The CDR3 DNA reads TGTGCCAGCAGTCACGACACAGGATTCCACACTGAAGCTTTCTTT. This translates into CASSHDTGFHTEAFF.

This clonotype was counted only a few times. V usage is TRBV20-1 and J usage is TRBJ2-1; 7 positions match TRBD2. Trimming took 4 bases from V and 7 from J; bases not matched to a gene: 7. The CDR3 consists of 13 residues. Germline CDR1 reads DFQATT; CDR2 reads SNEGSKA (reference sequence). The CDR3 here is CSAKAGAVNEQFF. Written as DNA, the CDR3 is TGCAGTGCTAAGGCGGGAGCGGTTAATGAGCAGTTCTTC.

This rearrangement joins TRBV10-3 to TRBJ2-3; 8 bases match TRBD2. CDR1 and CDR2 from the germline V gene are ENHRY and SYGVKD. The CDR3 extends over 14 amino acids. J gave up 0 bases and V 7 bases, and 3 bases lay outside the gene matches. The CDR3 sequence is CAINPSGSTDTQYF. The CDR3 DNA is TGTGCCATCAACCCTAGCGGGAGCACAGATACGCAGTATTTT.

In the case of this clonotype: Since a much larger clone is just one base distant, this may be a read error. The V and J genes are TRBV7-2 and TRBJ2-4; tentative D call: TRBD2 (6 bases). Germline loops: CDR1 SGHTA, CDR2 FQGNSA. Deletions cut 1 base from V and 7 bases from J, with 11 bases between. The CDR3 runs to 14 residues. Written as DNA, the CDR3 is TGTGCCAGCAGCTTAGACGGGGAGGTGAACATTCAGTACTTC. Amino acids: CASSLDGEVNIQYF.

The V call is TRBV9, the J call TRBJ2-1, with D perhaps given as TRBD1 or TRBD2 (5 bases each). Deletions cut 5 bases from V and 6 bases from J, with 18 bases between. Germline V gene sequence: CDR1 SGDLS, CDR2 YYNGEE. The CDR3 spans 15 residues. The CDR3 DNA sequence: TGTGCCAGCAGTGAGACAGAGGGCGCGCTCAATGAGCAGTTCTTC. Amino acid sequence: CASSETEGALNEQFF.

The sample holds many counts of this clonotype. This chain uses TRBV29-1 with TRBJ1-2; 9 bases fit TRBD1. Germline V gives CDR1 SQVTM, CDR2 ANQGSEA. Unmatched junction bases numbered 6, after V lost 6 bases and J lost 4 bases. This CDR3 comprises 13 residues. CDR3: CSVDRGTPYGYTF. DNA of the CDR3: TGCAGCGTGGACAGGGGTACCCCCTATGGCTACACCTTC.

This clonotype was detected only a few times. V gene TRBV10-3 combines with J gene TRBJ2-3, with 7 positions matching TRBD1. This CDR3 is built from 15 residues. After removal of 4 bases from V and 0 bases from J, the junction contained 4 bases not matched to a gene. CDR1 is ENHRY and CDR2 is SYGVKD in the germline V gene. Here the CDR3 reads CAISGQGRSTDTQYF. The CDR3 nucleotides read TGTGCCATCAGTGGACAGGGTAGGAGCACAGATACGCAGTATTTT.

CDR3 region: CASSPLGLATQFF. As DNA, the CDR3 is TGTGCCAGCTCACCACTAGGACTAGCGACGCAGTTCTTC. V usage is TRBV18 and J usage is TRBJ2-1, with TRBD2 identical over 9 bases. V dropped 1 base and J dropped 12; count of bases not matched to a gene: 4. The CDR3 contains 13 residues. Germline V CDR1 and CDR2: KGHSH, LQKENI.

V and J are TRBV5-1 and TRBJ2-1, with D perhaps assigned TRBD1 or TRBD2 (5 bases each). Per germline, CDR1 SGHRS and CDR2 YFSETQ. The CDR3 has 12 residues. Trimming left V 7 bases short and J 10 bases short, with 15 bases between. The CDR3 protein is CASRPGASEQFF. As DNA, the CDR3 is TGCGCCAGCCGCCCCGGGGCATCCGAGCAGTTCTTC.

The sample holds a few counts of this clonotype. The rearrangement links TRBV6-2 or TRBV6-3 to TRBJ2-1; D unclear. Germline lookup yields CDR1 MNHEY and CDR2 SVGEGT. CDR3 length: 11 amino acids. V lost 10 bases and J 6 bases, leaving 10 bases between the germline ends. The CDR3 bases are TGTGCCACCGAAAGGATCAATGAGCAGTTCTTC. Translating gives CATERINEQFF.

This clonotype has a handful of counts. In DNA, the CDR3 is TGCAGTGCTAGACGTCCCGGACTAGCGGGGAGGGAGACCCAGTACTTC. Translated: CSARRPGLAGRETQYF. V is TRBV20-1 and J is TRBJ2-5; 12 bases are a match to TRBD2. V dropped 2 bases and J dropped 5; count of bases not matched to a gene: 9. This CDR3 contains 16 residues. Germline values: CDR1 DFQATT, CDR2 SNEGSKA (reference sequence).